The 23 T cell receptor beta chains given below trace back to one sample, sequenced in a study of cytomegalovirus exposure and HLA in healthy donors. Primers: 60 Vbeta forward and 13 Jbeta reverse. The table came from immunoSEQ multiplex PCR; TCRdb's copy has only in-frame clones and leaves some out. The sample consists of about 130,000 clones, roughly four fifths of them appearing once. Sequenced material: PBMCs. The receptor set was obtained from a girl aged 2 to 10 in good health and CMV-seronegative.

The chain links TRBV5-1 to TRBJ1-4; no definite D call. Trimming shortened V by 0 bases and J by 5 bases, and 8 bases separated the two germline ends. Germline loops: CDR1 SGHRS, CDR2 YFSETQ. The CDR3 is 14 amino acids. The CDR3 region has the DNA TGCGCCAGCAGCTTGGCGGCAGGCAATGAAAAACTGTTTTTT. It specifies CASSLAAGNEKLFF.

This clone was counted a single time. The chain has TRBV10-3 and TRBJ1-5; D may be TRBD1 (6 bases). The CDR3 has 16 residues. Trimming removed 0 bases from V and 4 bases from J, with 13 bases in between. Germline V gene sequence: CDR1 ENHRY, CDR2 SYGVKD. This chain's CDR3 is CAISESWGRGNQPQHF. DNA of the CDR3: TGTGCCATCAGTGAGTCGTGGGGGCGAGGGAATCAGCCCCAGCATTTT.

The chain carries TRBV30 and TRBJ1-1, with TRBD1 matching over 11 bases. The CDR3 sequence is 16 residues long. V was pared by 1 base and J by 1 base, with 5 bases of the junction left unmatched. From germline, CDR1 is GTSNPN and CDR2 SVGIG (reference sequence). CDR3 DNA sequence: TGTGCCTGGAGTGCCGGGACAGGGGGGCGGAACACTGAAGCTTTCTTT. Translation: CAWSAGTGGRNTEAFF.

The genes are TRBV27 and TRBJ1-4; D not resolved. Trimming stripped 6 bases from V and 3 bases from J, with 23 bases between. This CDR3 has 18 residues. Germline V gives CDR1 MNHEY, CDR2 SMNVEV (reference sequence). CDR3 in amino acids: CASSPTWTKKRANEKLFF. The CDR3 region has the DNA TGTGCCAGCAGCCCTACCTGGACCAAAAAGCGGGCTAATGAAAAACTGTTTTTT.

This clone was seen only a few times. The genes are TRBV27 and TRBJ1-3; D might be TRBD1 (6 bases). Germline V gives CDR1 MNHEY, CDR2 SMNVEV (reference sequence). This CDR3 has 14 amino acids. The CDR3 DNA reads TGTGCGTCGGGGGGCTTCAGCTCTGGAAACACCATATATTTT. This encodes CASGGFSSGNTIYF.

The chain has TRBV27 and TRBJ2-2; no clear D. This CDR3 comprises 12 residues. V gave up 3 bases and J gave up 7 bases, with 6 bases separating them. The germline gives CDR1 MNHEY, CDR2 SMNVEV (reference sequence). The CDR3 loop reads CASSFHGGELFF. The CDR3 DNA follows: TGTGCCAGCAGTTTCCACGGCGGGGAGCTGTTTTTT.

V usage is TRBV27 and J usage is TRBJ2-3; D gene uncertain. This CDR3 is 16 amino acids long. Deletions cut 5 bases from V and 2 bases from J, with 17 bases between. Germline CDR1 is MNHEY and CDR2 is SMNVEV (reference sequence). CDR3 loop: CASSLPVGGNTDTQYF. The DNA of the CDR3 is TGTGCCAGCAGTCTACCCGTCGGCGGTAACACAGATACGCAGTATTTT.

The chain combines TRBV6-5 with TRBJ2-3; TRBD2 is a possible D gene (5 bases). Germline lookup yields CDR1 MNHEY and CDR2 SVGAGI. This CDR3 has 15 amino acids. V lost 0 bases and J lost 2, with 9 bases in between. In DNA, the CDR3 is TGTGCCAGCAGTTACTCGAGGGCGCACACAGATACGCAGTATTTT. Amino acids: CASSYSRAHTDTQYF.

The chain links TRBV28 to TRBJ2-5; the match to TRBD2 covers 9 bases. Germline V gene sequence: CDR1 MDHEN, CDR2 SYDVKM. The CDR3 runs to 19 residues. The V and J ends lost 3 bases and 5 bases, in that order; junction bases with no gene match: 19. The CDR3 nucleotides are TGTGCCAGCAGTTTTAGATCTCTCGGGGCGGGAGGGCCTCGGGAGACCCAGTACTTC. Its translation: CASSFRSLGAGGPRETQYF. The variable domain in full, completed from reference TRBV28 and TRBJ2-5, reads DVKVTQSSRYLVKRTGEKVFLECVQDMDHENMFWYRQDPGLGLRLIYFSYDVKMKEKGDIPEGYSVSREKKERFSLILESASTNQTSMYLCASSFRSLGAGGPRETQYFGPGTRLLVL.

This clone showed up just a few times. The genes are TRBV27 and TRBJ2-7, with a tentative D call TRBD2 (6 bases). The V end was cut by 5 bases, the J end by 2 bases, with 19 bases between. CDR3 length equals 16 residues. Germline V CDR1 and CDR2: MNHEY, SMNVEV (reference sequence). CDR3 sequence reads: CASSPIPWDSTYEQYF. The CDR3 DNA follows: TGTGCCAGCAGTCCGATACCTTGGGACTCGACCTACGAGCAGTACTTC.

The chain carries TRBV7-8 and TRBJ1-2, with D possibly TRBD1 on 5 matching bases. This CDR3 is built from 14 residues. Germline lookup yields CDR1 SGHVS and CDR2 FQNEAQ. Trimming stripped 1 base from V and 6 bases from J, with 12 bases between. DNA for the CDR3: TGTGCCAGCAGCTTAGTAGGGGACTTCCATGGCTACACCTTC. Its protein product is CASSLVGDFHGYTF.

The chain recombines TRBV28 with TRBJ2-7; D unclear. Germline lookup yields CDR1 MDHEN and CDR2 SYDVKM. The CDR3 totals 14 residues. V lost 7 bases, J lost 3 bases, and 16 bases lay in between. The CDR3 sequence is CASIPWADGYEQYF. DNA for the CDR3: TGTGCCAGCATCCCATGGGCAGATGGCTACGAGCAGTACTTC.

This rearrangement joins TRBV4-1 to TRBJ2-5; TRBD2 matches 10 bases. The J call may be in error: the DNA end matches TRBJ2-7 better. Germline CDR1 MGHRA, CDR2 YSYEKL. The CDR3 is 15 residues long. CDR3: CASSQGAGGPYEQYF. CDR3 DNA: TGCGCCAGCAGCCAAGGAGCGGGAGGGCCGTACGAGCAGTACTTC.

Of note for this clone: Other DNA sequences from this sample encode an identical CDR3 as well. The chain couples TRBV28 to TRBJ1-5; the D gene is possibly TRBD1 (6 bases). The ends were cut back, 6 bases at V and 3 bases at J, with 15 bases in the middle. CDR1 is MDHEN and CDR2 is SYDVKM in the germline V gene. The CDR3 is 15 residues long. CDR3 residues: CASSLMGGANQPQHF. As DNA, the CDR3 is TGTGCCAGCAGCCTTATGGGGGGGGCCAATCAGCCCCAGCATTTT.

CDR3 DNA: TGTGCCAGCAGTTTAACAGGGAGCAATCAGCCCCAGCATTTT. Protein sequence: CASSLTGSNQPQHF. The V and J genes are TRBV28 and TRBJ1-5, with a weak D call TRBD1 (6 bases). CDR1 is MDHEN, CDR2 SYDVKM, per germline. The V gene lost 2 bases and the J gene lost 1 base, with 6 bases spanning the gap. The length of the CDR3 is 14 residues.

This chain uses TRBV27 with TRBJ2-3, with D perhaps matching TRBD1 (6 bases). Looked up from germline, CDR1 is MNHEY and CDR2 is SMNVEV (reference sequence). Trimming took off 5 bases at V and 2 bases at J, with 14 bases between the two ends. The CDR3 is made up of 15 amino acids. CDR3 DNA sequence: TGTGCCAGCAGTCCCCTTGGGGGCCCCACAGATACGCAGTATTTT. Protein product: CASSPLGGPTDTQYF.

The genes are TRBV9 and TRBJ2-5, with TRBD2 matching over 10 bases. The germline V gene encodes CDR1 SGDLS and CDR2 YYNGEE. This CDR3 has 16 residues. J lost 1 base, V lost 3 bases, and 6 bases had no gene match. CDR3 residues: CASSATSGAFQETQYF. CDR3 DNA sequence: TGTGCCAGCAGCGCTACTAGCGGGGCGTTCCAAGAGACCCAGTACTTC.

The V gene is TRBV28, the J gene TRBJ2-7, with 9 bases aligning to TRBD1. Germline CDR1 is MDHEN and CDR2 is SYDVKM. The CDR3 contains 15 residues. The ends lost 7 bases at V and 7 bases at J; junction bases unmatched: 14. CDR3 coding DNA: TGTGCCAGCACCAAGACCGGGACAGGGTTGCTTGAGCAGTACTTC. Its protein product is CASTKTGTGLLEQYF.

In its sample, this clone was seen once. CDR3 bases: TGTGCCAGCGCTGGGAGGGGCTACTATGGCTACACCTTC. This translates into CASAGRGYYGYTF. The genes are TRBV5-6 and TRBJ1-2; D perhaps matches TRBD1 (5 bases). Germline loops: CDR1 SGHDT, CDR2 YYEEEE. The CDR3 runs to 13 residues. With 7 bases removed from V and 3 bases from J, the gap between germline ends came to 13 bases.

This clone was counted once. DNA for the CDR3: TGTGCCAGCAGCCAAGAGGGGGGGACGGACTCCTACGAGCAGTACTTC. It is translated as CASSQEGGTDSYEQYF. The J gene is TRBJ2-5, the V gene TRBV4-2, with 7 bases fitting TRBD2. TRBJ2-7 explains the end of the DNA better; the J call may be wrong. Germline-derived CDR1 and CDR2 are LGHNA and YNFKEQ. The CDR3 is made up of 16 amino acids.

J is TRBJ2-1 and V is TRBV7-2; TRBD1 matches 8 bases. The V gene end was trimmed by 1 base and the J gene end by 1 base; junction bases not matched to a gene: 0. The CDR3 sequence is 15 residues long. CDR1 SGHTA and CDR2 FQGNSA come from the germline V gene. The CDR3: CASSLGTGSYNEQFF. CDR3 in DNA: TGTGCCAGCAGCTTAGGGACAGGGTCCTACAATGAGCAGTTCTTC.

The chain is built from TRBV27 and TRBJ2-7; the match to TRBD2 covers 10 bases. CDR3 length: 14 residues. The ends lost 8 bases at V and 5 bases at J; junction bases unmatched: 9. The germline V gene encodes CDR1 MNHEY and CDR2 SMNVEV (reference sequence). CDR3: CASYPSGRANEQYF. The CDR3 coding sequence is TGTGCCAGCTACCCCAGCGGGAGGGCTAACGAGCAGTACTTC.

This chain links TRBV2 with TRBJ2-7; 12 bases fit TRBD2. This CDR3 region has 16 residues. V dropped 0 bases and J dropped 6; count of bases not matched to a gene: 6. From germline, CDR1 is SNHLY and CDR2 FYNNEI. CDR3 residues: CASSEALRLAGVEQYF. DNA for the CDR3: TGTGCCAGCAGTGAAGCGCTCCGACTAGCGGGGGTCGAGCAGTACTTC. The entire variable domain, with the rest obtained from reference TRBV2 and TRBJ2-7, is as follows: EPEVTQTPSHQVTQMGQEVILRCVPISNHLYFYWYRQILGQKVEFLVSFYNNEISEKSEIFDDQFSVERPDGSNFTLKIRSTKLEDSAMYFCASSEALRLAGVEQYFGPGTRLTVT.